This T cell receptor (beta chain) was sequenced for a study of T cells after yellow fever vaccination (dated by TCRdb to between 2018 and 2020). Regarding the complete study: The SMART-Seq v4 Ultra Low Input RNA kit was used to prepare libraries from fractions with low cell numbers. Bulk TCR alpha and beta repertoires were sequenced longitudinally to track T-cell clones before and after primary and booster YFV17D yellow fever vaccination. The cohort comprised two healthy male donors, one aged 18 to 30 and one aged 30 to 39 years. Blood samples were taken at several timepoints before and after primary and secondary immunization, and bulk PBMC replicates and cell subsets were isolated. On the study overall, not on this receptor specifically: Because only a couple of donors were included in the study, the extent to which the findings can be generalized is limited. A small fraction of clonotypes showed up in both the CD4 and CD8 compartments, probably as a result of convergent recombination. Because abundant contaminating clonotypes from the bulk population could be contained in FACS-sorted repertoires, computational filtering was required. Most clones expanded after primary vaccination (96% of CD4 and roughly 91% of CD8) were re-detected after the booster, suggesting that broad memory maintenance occurred. Compared with the primary T-cell response, the secondary T-cell response was faster but weaker, reaching its peak on day 5 rather than on day 15.

There are 19 amino acids in the CDR3, from cysteine to phenylalanine inclusive. The DNA shown is the 57-base CDR3, in frame from base 1. V trim: 7 bases; J trim: 0 bases; unmatched bases: 12. Per the germline V gene (reference sequence), WNHNN is the CDR1 and SYGVQD is the CDR2. Remarks on this clonotype: Its antigen target is currently unknown. Base quality data are lacking; no much larger clone is found one base away.

TCR cDNA was synthesized by 5'RACE template switching, through which a universal primer site and unique molecular identifiers were introduced. Priming of cDNA synthesis was performed from both the TCR alpha and TCR beta constant segments. Library amplification involved two PCR steps, and the second step added sample barcodes and sequencing adapters. Libraries were sequenced on Illumina HiSeq 2500 (2x100 bp) or NovaSeq (2x150 bp). As for the authors' bioinformatics: MIGEC was used to demultiplex reads and collapse the reads into UMI consensus sequences, and MiXCR was used for V(D)J alignment. Using edgeR on replicate PBMC samples, clonotypes were called vaccine-responding if FDR was below 0.01 and the log2 fold change was above 5 up to day 15. Bulk clonotypes were assigned CD4 or CD8 identity according to which sequenced CD4 or CD8 repertoire held them at higher abundance. The public reads were reprocessed in TCRdb via fastp at Q25 and MiXCR, keeping in-frame beta chains. Every distinct CDR3 protein forms one entry, paired with its most common genes and DNA. For this entry, the V and J calls and clone size follow TCRdb and not the study's own pipeline. The sample profile shows around 230,000 distinct CDR3 sequences; around 6.7% of them were found once. The ten largest clones represent 1% to 1.2% of the sample.

This sample's treatment or condition label indicates: live attenuated yellow fever vaccine strain. PBMCs were isolated from peripheral blood using a standard Ficoll-Paque protocol. Dynabeads CD4 and CD8 positive selection kits were used to isolate CD4 and CD8 T-cell fractions. TriZol was used to extract RNA from bulk PBMCs, from CD4 and CD8 fractions, and from dextramer-positive and dextramer-negative fractions. The specimen comprised CD4+ T cells sorted from PBMCs, sampled on the day of the yellow fever booster vaccination. This chain is built from TRBV10-1 and TRBJ2-1, with 13 bases matching TRBD2. This TCR derives from a man younger than 40 who received the YFV17D yellow fever vaccine. The CDR3 region reads CASNRTSGSMYRSYNEQFF. The sequence in DNA is TGCGCCAGCAACCGGACTAGCGGGAGCATGTACCGCTCCTACAATGAGCAGTTCTTC.